Below are 21 T cell receptor beta chains sequenced from a single sample in a study of regulatory T cells in long-lasting Graves disease. CDR3 regions were amplified by Arm-PCR using iRepertoire HTBI primers to build TCR beta libraries. A single record per CDR3 protein comes from TCRdb applying MiXCR to the multiplex PCR reads. The sample holds 500,000 or so distinct CDR3 sequences, 16% seen once. The time point denotes: newly diagnosed GD, antithyroid drugs for less than 3 months. From RNA extracted from PBMCs, the TCR library was made. These sequences were also reported in another study, on T cells in Graves' hyperthyroidism and ophthalmopathy.

Sequenced here: peripheral blood mononuclear cells (PBMCs), sampled at new diagnosis, from a patient treated with antithyroid drugs. These receptors all come from a woman between 40 and 65 years old with Graves disease.

The table lists this clonotype with many counts. V usage is TRBV12-3 or TRBV12-4 and J usage is TRBJ1-6; 7 nucleotides line up with TRBD1. This CDR3 is built from 17 residues. V dropped 1 base and J dropped 0; count of bases not matched to a gene: 3. The CDR3 region is CASSLEDRTSYNSPLHF. The CDR3 region has the DNA TGTGCCAGCAGTTTAGAGGACAGGACCTCCTATAATTCACCCCTCCACTTT.

The chain combines TRBV28 with TRBJ1-6; D not certain. The CDR3 is 15 residues long. Trimming shortened V by 3 bases and J by 0 bases, and 6 bases separated the two germline ends. CDR1 and CDR2 (germline): MDHEN, SYDVKM. The CDR3 sequence is CASSFGFSYNSPLHF. CDR3 coding DNA: TGTGCCAGCAGTTTCGGATTCTCCTATAATTCACCCCTCCACTTT. Full variable domain (outside the CDR3, taken from reference TRBV28 and TRBJ1-6): DVKVTQSSRYLVKRTGEKVFLECVQDMDHENMFWYRQDPGLGLRLIYFSYDVKMKEKGDIPEGYSVSREKKERFSLILESASTNQTSMYLCASSFGFSYNSPLHFGNGTRLTVT.

This clonotype has a count of ten or more. The V and J genes are TRBV4-1 and TRBJ2-7, with D possibly being TRBD2 (5 bases). Germline CDR1 is MGHRA and CDR2 is YSYEKL. Trimming pared 0 bases from V and 3 bases from J, leaving 12 bases between. This CDR3 comprises 15 residues. The CDR3 sequence is CASSQDPSSLYEQYF. CDR3 in DNA: TGCGCCAGCAGCCAAGATCCGTCTAGCCTCTACGAGCAGTACTTC.

The rearrangement links TRBV9 to TRBJ1-3; the D is unclear. The CDR3 covers 14 residues. Trimming shortened V by 0 bases and J by 2 bases, and 6 bases separated the two germline ends. Germline-derived CDR1 and CDR2 are SGDLS and YYNGEE. In DNA, the CDR3 is TGTGCCAGCAGCGTAGCCGGGGCTGGAAACACCATATATTTT. Protein product: CASSVAGAGNTIYF.

This clonotype was seen more than once but under ten times. The chain employs TRBV29-1 and TRBJ2-1, with D possibly being TRBD1 (6 bases). This CDR3 spans 12 amino acids. V shed 5 bases and J shed 3 bases, with 8 bases lying between them. Germline V gives CDR1 SQVTM, CDR2 ANQGSEA. Here the CDR3 reads CSVRQDYNEQFF. CDR3 DNA: TGCAGCGTTCGACAGGACTACAATGAGCAGTTCTTC.

The rearrangement links TRBV11-1 to TRBJ2-7; D may be TRBD2 (5 bases). The CDR3 spans 15 residues. Germline-derived CDR1 and CDR2 are SGHAT and FQDESV (reference sequence). V lost 0 bases and J 3 bases, leaving 12 bases between the germline ends. The CDR3 sequence: CASSLAAGEIYEQYF. The CDR3 DNA is TGTGCCAGCAGCTTAGCCGCTGGGGAGATCTACGAGCAGTACTTC.

This rearrangement joins TRBV11-2 to TRBJ2-2; 14 positions agree with TRBD2. CDR1 is SGHAT, CDR2 FQNNGV, per germline. CDR3 size: 19 residues. V was pared by 6 bases and J by 3 bases, with 12 bases of the junction left unmatched. The CDR3 protein is CASRILGTSGGLDTGELFF. Here the CDR3 DNA reads TGTGCCAGCAGGATACTCGGGACTAGCGGGGGTTTGGACACCGGGGAGCTGTTTTTT.

The sample holds many counts of this clonotype. The genes are TRBV5-1 and TRBJ1-2; 8 bases line up with TRBD1. The CDR3 totals 16 residues. CDR1 and CDR2 from the germline V gene are SGHRS and YFSETQ. With V trimmed by 0 bases and J by 1 base, 5 bases remained unmatched. In nucleotides, the CDR3 is TGCGCCAGCAGCTTGGACGTGACAGGGGTTAACTATGGCTACACCTTC. Translation gives CASSLDVTGVNYGYTF.

Many counts were recorded for this clonotype. The chain recombines TRBV11-1 with TRBJ1-1; D is possibly TRBD1 (5 bases). The V gene lost 5 bases and the J gene lost 1 base, with 11 bases spanning the gap. CDR3 length equals 14 residues. Germline values: CDR1 SGHAT, CDR2 FQDESV (reference sequence). The CDR3 spells CASSRGTPNTEAFF. The CDR3 DNA reads TGTGCCAGCAGCCGCGGGACTCCGAACACTGAAGCTTTCTTT.

The chain employs TRBV20-1 and TRBJ2-1, with 8 bases identical to TRBD1. The J segment lost 7 bases and the V segment lost 5 bases, leaving 7 bases of the junction unmatched. The CDR3 extends over 13 amino acids. Per germline, CDR1 DFQATT and CDR2 SNEGSKA (reference sequence). The CDR3 here is CSAHQGAGNEQFF. The CDR3 bases are TGCAGTGCTCACCAGGGGGCTGGGAATGAGCAGTTCTTC.

Ten or more counts support this clonotype. The chain employs TRBV2 and TRBJ2-1; TRBD1 is a possible D gene (5 bases). Trimming removed 4 bases at V and 4 bases at J, with 8 bases between. Germline CDR1 SNHLY, CDR2 FYNNEI. The CDR3 runs 13 residues. The CDR3 reads CASSGAGYNEQFF. In nucleotides, the CDR3 is TGTGCCAGCAGTGGGGCAGGGTACAATGAGCAGTTCTTC.

As for this clonotype: A read error is possible here, since a much larger clone lies one base away. The V call is TRBV3-1, the J call TRBJ1-2; the D is unclear. This CDR3 contains 15 residues. The germline V and J ends were trimmed by 0 bases and 7 bases, with 15 bases remaining between them. CDR1 LGHDT and CDR2 YNNKEL come from the germline V gene (reference sequence). CDR3 sequence reads: CASSQEERWGGGYTF. Written as DNA, the CDR3 is TGTGCCAGCAGCCAAGAAGAGAGATGGGGAGGTGGCTACACCTTC.

The chain links TRBV19 to TRBJ2-7; tentative D call: TRBD1 (6 bases). V was pared by 0 bases and J by 6 bases, with 12 bases between. The germline CDR1 and CDR2 sequences are LNHDA and SQIVND (reference sequence). The CDR3 loop spans 14 amino acids. The CDR3 sequence is CASSIDGPRGEQYF. CDR3 DNA sequence: TGTGCCAGTAGTATAGATGGACCCAGGGGCGAGCAGTACTTC. The whole variable domain, filled in from reference TRBV19 and TRBJ2-7, reads DGGITQSPKYLFRKEGQNVTLSCEQNLNHDAMYWYRQDPGQGLRLIYYSQIVNDFQKGDIAEGYSVSREKKESFPLTVTSAQKNPTAFYLCASSIDGPRGEQYFGPGTRLTVT.

The V call is TRBV9, the J call TRBJ1-1, with a possible D match to TRBD1 (6 bases). CDR1 SGDLS and CDR2 YYNGEE come from the germline V gene. The CDR3 runs 15 residues. V lost 3 bases to trimming and J lost 0 bases, with 12 bases between them. For the CDR3, the DNA is TGTGCCAGCAGCGCTAGACAGGAGATGAACACTGAAGCTTTCTTT. The encoded protein is CASSARQEMNTEAFF. Full variable domain (missing parts from reference TRBV9 and TRBJ1-1): DSGVTQTPKHLITATGQRVTLRCSPRSGDLSVYWYQQSLDQGLQFLIQYYNGEERAKGNILERFSAQQFPDLHSELNLSSLELGDSALYFCASSARQEMNTEAFFGQGTRLTVV.

J is TRBJ2-5 and V is TRBV3-1; D is possibly TRBD2 (6 bases). Between the trimmed V and J ends, which lost 4 bases and 4 bases, there was a span of 16 bases. Looked up from germline, CDR1 is LGHDT and CDR2 is YNNKEL (reference sequence). CDR3 length: 15 amino acids. CDR3 bases: TGTGCCAGCAGCCTCCCCCTGGGGGGAGTAGAGACCCAGTACTTC. Residues: CASSLPLGGVETQYF.

About this clonotype itself: This may stem from a read error, because a much larger clone lies one nucleotide away. DNA for the CDR3: TGTGCCAGCAGCTGGGGACAAAGCAACACTGGAGCTTTCTTT. The encoded protein is CASSWGQSNTGAFF. This sequence joins TRBV5-5 and TRBJ1-1, with a tentative D call TRBD1 (6 bases). The V gene's germline CDR1 is SGHKS and CDR2 YYEKEE (reference sequence). This CDR3 is built from 14 residues. Full variable domain (missing parts from reference TRBV5-5 and TRBJ1-1): DAGVTQSPTHLIKTRGQQVTLRCSPISGHKSVSWYQQVLGQGPQFIFQYYEKEERGRGNFPDRFSARQFPNYSSELNVNALLLGDSALYLCASSWGQSNTGAFFGQGTRLTVV.

CDR3 bases: TGTGCCATCAGCGACAGGTCGGGCACTGAAGCTTTCTTT. This translates into CAISDRSGTEAFF. This chain joins TRBV10-3 and TRBJ1-1; D may be TRBD1 (6 bases). This CDR3 region has 13 residues. Germline CDR1 is ENHRY and CDR2 is SYGVKD. The germline V and J ends were trimmed by 6 bases and 4 bases, with 12 bases remaining between them.

This clonotype has a handful of counts. V gene TRBV7-9 combines with J gene TRBJ1-6; D remains ambiguous. The CDR3 sequence is 16 residues long. CDR1 is SEHNR and CDR2 is FQNEAQ in the germline V gene (reference sequence). Deletions cut 4 bases from V and 8 bases from J, with 18 bases between. The CDR3 nucleotides are TGTGCCAGCAGCTCCCTCAAGGACCTAGGAGATTCACCCCTCCACTTT. Translation: CASSSLKDLGDSPLHF.

This clonotype was counted many times. The rearrangement uses TRBV5-1 and TRBJ1-1; a weak D match, TRBD1 (5 bases). The V and J ends lost 4 bases and 2 bases respectively, with 15 bases between them. Germline V gene sequence: CDR1 SGHRS, CDR2 YFSETQ. The CDR3 is made up of 15 amino acids. CDR3 in DNA: TGCGCCAGCAGCACGATGACAGAGGGAAACACTGAAGCTTTCTTT. It codes for CASSTMTEGNTEAFF.

This clonotype was found once. A far larger clone is only one base removed, so a read error is likely. The V and J genes are TRBV7-2 and TRBJ1-1; D ambiguous. The V end lost 1 base, the J end lost 1 base, and 7 bases lay between the germline ends. The germline V gene has CDR1 SGHTA and CDR2 FQGNSA. The CDR3 runs to 14 residues. CDR3 amino acids: CASSLGKGNTEAFF. In nucleotides, the CDR3 is TGTGCCAGCAGCTTAGGGAAGGGGAACACTGAAGCTTTCTTT. The full variable domain, completed using reference TRBV7-2 and TRBJ1-1, is GAGVSQSPSNKVTEKGKDVELRCDPISGHTALYWYRQSLGQGLEFLIYFQGNSAPDKSGLPSDRFSAERTGGSVSTLTIQRTQQEDSAVYLCASSLGKGNTEAFFGQGTRLTVV.

This clonotype was observed at least ten times. The chain joins TRBV12-3 or TRBV12-4 to TRBJ1-3; TRBD1 agrees at 7 bases. This CDR3 is 15 amino acids long. The junction had 2 bases not matched to a gene; V was cut back by 3 bases and J by 0 bases. The CDR3 coding sequence is TGTGCCAGCAGTTTCACAGGGGCCTCTGGAAACACCATATATTTT. Translation: CASSFTGASGNTIYF.